These 2 T cell receptor beta chains came from one sample sequenced in a study of T-cell reconstitution after alpha-beta-depleted transplantation in children. TCRbeta library preparation incorporated unique molecular identifiers. Via MiXCR, TCRdb re-called the PCR reads, giving one row per CDR3 protein. The data contain tens of thousands of distinct CDR3 sequences, roughly 18% of them singletons. Sequences were derived from PBMCs, mostly from graft donor cells, sampled 360 days after TCRalphabeta/CD19-depleted stem cell transplant. Receptors originate from a male patient aged 2 to 9 who had a stem cell transplant for acute lymphoblastic leukemia, so the T cells may come from the graft donor.

The chain recombines TRBV20-1 with TRBJ2-2; the D is unclear. The CDR3 runs to 12 residues. V was trimmed by 4 bases and J by 3 bases, leaving 6 bases between them. The germline gives CDR1 DFQATT, CDR2 SNEGSKA (reference sequence). CDR3 sequence: CSAISDTGELFF. CDR3 sequence (DNA): TGCAGTGCTATCTCGGACACCGGGGAGCTGTTTTTT.

In this sample, this clonotype turned up many times. The CDR3 DNA reads TGTGCCAGCAGTCGCTTCGCGGGAGGTGGGACCCAGTACTTC. Protein sequence: CASSRFAGGGTQYF. V gene TRBV3-1 combines with J gene TRBJ2-5; TRBD2 matches at 8 bases. The germline V gene encodes CDR1 LGHDT and CDR2 YNNKEL (reference sequence). CDR3 length: 14 residues. With V trimmed by 6 bases and J by 7 bases, 10 bases remained unmatched.